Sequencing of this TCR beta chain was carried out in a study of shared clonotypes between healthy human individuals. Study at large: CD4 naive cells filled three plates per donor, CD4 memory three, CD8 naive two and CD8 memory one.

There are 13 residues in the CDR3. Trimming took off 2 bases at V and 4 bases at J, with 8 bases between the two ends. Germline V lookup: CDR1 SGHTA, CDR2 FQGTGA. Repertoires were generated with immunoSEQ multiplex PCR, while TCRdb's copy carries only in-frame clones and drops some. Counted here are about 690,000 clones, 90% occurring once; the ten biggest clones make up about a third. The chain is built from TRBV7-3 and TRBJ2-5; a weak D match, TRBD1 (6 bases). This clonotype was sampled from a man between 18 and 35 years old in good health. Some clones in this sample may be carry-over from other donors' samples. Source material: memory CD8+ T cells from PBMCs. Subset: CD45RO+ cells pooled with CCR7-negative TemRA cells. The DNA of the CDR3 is TGTGCCAGCAGCTTATTACAGGGAGAGACCCAGTACTTC. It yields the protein CASSLLQGETQYF. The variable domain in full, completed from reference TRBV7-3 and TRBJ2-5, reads GAGVSQTPSNKVTEKGKYVELRCDPISGHTALYWYRQSLGQGPEFLIYFQGTGAADDSGLPNDRFFAVRPEGSVSTLKIQRTERGDSAVYLCASSLLQGETQYFGPGTRLLVL.